The 30 T cell receptor beta chains given below trace back to one sample, sequenced in a study of blood T cell repertoires in COVID-19. Generated by immunoSEQ multiplex PCR, the TCRdb table keeps only in-frame clones and is missing some. The sample includes roughly 290,000 clones, 90% of them seen just once. The specimen sequenced was PBMCs or T cells enriched from blood (not recorded which). The receptor source for this set is a woman under 30 with acute COVID-19.

The chain is built from TRBV6-5 and TRBJ1-4; 10 bases agree with TRBD1. Trimming removed 4 bases from V and 5 bases from J; junction bases left unmatched: 1. The CDR3 has 14 amino acids. Germline CDR1 and CDR2: MNHEY and SVGAGI. The chain's CDR3 is CASSSGQGNEKLFF. CDR3 coding DNA: TGTGCCAGCAGTTCGGGACAGGGGAATGAAAAACTGTTTTTT.

The chain employs TRBV6-1 and TRBJ2-7; the match to TRBD1 covers 9 bases. This CDR3 has 15 residues. J gave up 2 bases and V 3 bases, and 5 bases lay outside the gene matches. The germline gives CDR1 MNHNS, CDR2 SASEGT. The CDR3 sequence is CASSDGTGITYEQYF. The CDR3 DNA sequence: TGTGCCAGCAGTGACGGGACAGGGATAACCTACGAGCAGTACTTC.

The chain carries TRBV28 and TRBJ2-3, with 11 nucleotides matching TRBD1. This CDR3 contains 15 residues. The germline CDR1 and CDR2 sequences are MDHEN and SYDVKM. The junction had 6 bases not matched to a gene; V was cut back by 4 bases and J by 6 bases. Here the CDR3 DNA reads TGTGCCAGCAGTTCCGGGACAGGGGGAGAGGATACGCAGTATTTT. Amino acid sequence: CASSSGTGGEDTQYF.

J is TRBJ2-5 and V is TRBV7-3, with 7 bases that match TRBD1. This CDR3 has 14 amino acids. CDR1 and CDR2 (germline): SGHTA, FQGTGA. Trimming cost V 6 bases and J 2 bases; bases outside gene matches: 6. CDR3 in amino acids: CASSVSGGQETQYF. In DNA form, the CDR3 reads TGTGCCAGCAGTGTATCAGGGGGTCAAGAGACCCAGTACTTC.

This clone was observed once. The V and J genes are TRBV7-8 and TRBJ2-3; 8 bases match TRBD2. The germline V gene encodes CDR1 SGHVS and CDR2 FQNEAQ. The CDR3 runs 14 residues. V was pared by 5 bases and J by 11 bases, with 12 bases of the junction left unmatched. CDR3 loop: CASSHGRGGNMQYF. The CDR3 nucleotides are TGTGCCAGCAGCCACGGGAGGGGCGGTAACATGCAGTATTTT. Full variable domain (remainder filled in from reference TRBV7-8 and TRBJ2-3): GAGVSQSPRYKVAKRGQDVALRCDPISGHVSLFWYQQALGQGPEFLTYFQNEAQLDKSGLPSDRFFAERPEGSVSTLKIQRTQQEDSAVYLCASSHGRGGNMQYFGPGTRLTVL.

A few counts support this clone. The chain links TRBV7-6 to TRBJ2-7; 9 bases match TRBD1. This CDR3 is built from 14 residues. The V gene's germline CDR1 is SGHVS and CDR2 FNYEAQ. Unmatched junction bases numbered 4, after V lost 6 bases and J lost 1 base. The CDR3 DNA reads TGTGCCAGCAGTCATGGACAGGGGTCCTACGAGCAGTACTTC. Its translation is CASSHGQGSYEQYF.

The J gene is TRBJ2-5, the V gene TRBV19; D possibly corresponds to TRBD1 (5 bases). This CDR3 has 13 residues. Germline CDR1 reads LNHDA; CDR2 reads SQIVND (reference sequence). V lost 3 bases, J lost 6 bases, and 11 bases lay in between. DNA of the CDR3: TGTGCCAGTAGTATGGGGCAGGGTAAGACCCAGTACTTC. Its protein is CASSMGQGKTQYF.

The chain couples TRBV28 to TRBJ1-6; 9 bases match TRBD1. Trimming cost V 5 bases and J 4 bases; bases outside gene matches: 3. CDR3 length equals 15 residues. The germline gives CDR1 MDHEN, CDR2 SYDVKM. DNA of the CDR3: TGTGCCAGCAGTCGGACAGGGGATTATAATTCACCCCTCCACTTT. Translation gives CASSRTGDYNSPLHF.

The genes are TRBV27 and TRBJ2-2, with D maybe TRBD2 (6 bases). From germline, CDR1 is MNHEY and CDR2 SMNVEV (reference sequence). The CDR3 is 17 amino acids. Trimming removed 2 bases from V and 0 bases from J, with 13 bases in between. The CDR3: CASSLRRGAANTGELFF. CDR3 sequence (DNA): TGTGCCAGCAGTTTAAGGAGGGGAGCCGCGAACACCGGGGAGCTGTTTTTT.

The V and J genes are TRBV7-9 and TRBJ2-3, with a weak D call TRBD2 (6 bases). Per the germline V gene, CDR1 is SEHNR and CDR2 is FQNEAQ (reference sequence). V was cut by 0 bases and J by 6 bases, with 19 bases left in between. The CDR3 contains 17 residues. The CDR3 DNA reads as TGTGCCAGCAGCTTAGCGGTGGTAGCGGAGGGCGCGGATACGCAGTATTTT. Encoded protein: CASSLAVVAEGADTQYF.

V usage is TRBV19 and J usage is TRBJ1-1; weak D call: TRBD1 (5 bases). This CDR3 spans 16 amino acids. Germline V gene sequence: CDR1 LNHDA, CDR2 SQIVND (reference sequence). V shed 1 base and J shed 1 base, with 13 bases lying between them. CDR3 coding DNA: TGTGCCAGTAGTATAGGGGGCGCGGGGAGGAACACTGAAGCTTTCTTT. Protein: CASSIGGAGRNTEAFF.

The chain joins TRBV14 to TRBJ1-6, with 8 nucleotides matching TRBD1. The CDR3 is made up of 16 amino acids. The ends lost 10 bases at V and 3 bases at J; junction bases unmatched: 11. Germline CDR1 and CDR2: SGHDN and FVKESK. The chain's CDR3 is CAISDRTGSYNSPLHF. The CDR3 DNA reads TGTGCCATCTCAGATAGGACAGGGAGCTATAATTCACCCCTCCACTTT.

The V gene is TRBV27, the J gene TRBJ2-3; D is possibly TRBD1 (6 bases). The CDR3 is 15 amino acids. Germline CDR1 is MNHEY and CDR2 is SMNVEV (reference sequence). The V and J ends lost 3 bases and 3 bases respectively, with 13 bases between them. CDR3 amino acids: CASSLYRVFTDTQYF. The CDR3 nucleotides are TGTGCCAGCAGTTTGTACAGGGTATTTACAGATACGCAGTATTTT.

V is TRBV5-4 and J is TRBJ2-2; 7 nucleotides agree with TRBD1. From germline, CDR1 is SGHNT and CDR2 YYREEE (reference sequence). The CDR3 is 17 residues long. V shed 1 base, J shed 4 bases, and the junction held 10 bases outside the gene matches. CDR3 sequence: CASSLLGQRDPTGELFF. The CDR3 nucleotides are TGTGCCAGCAGCTTGTTGGGACAGAGGGACCCCACCGGGGAGCTGTTTTTT.

The J gene is TRBJ1-2, the V gene TRBV11-2; D is uncertain. The germline V gene encodes CDR1 SGHAT and CDR2 FQNNGV. This CDR3 spans 13 amino acids. Trimming left V 5 bases short and J 0 bases short, with 7 bases between. This CDR3 is CASSVTTNYGYTF. The CDR3 DNA follows: TGTGCCAGCAGCGTTACAACTAACTATGGCTACACCTTC.

The chain couples TRBV18 to TRBJ2-7; 9 bases agree with TRBD1. Germline V gene lookup returns CDR1 KGHSH and CDR2 LQKENI. V lost 3 bases to trimming and J lost 3 bases; unmatched junction nucleotides: 3. This CDR3 region has 14 residues. This CDR3 reads CASSPGQGRYEQYF. Here the CDR3 DNA reads TGTGCCAGCTCACCGGGACAGGGTCGCTACGAGCAGTACTTC.

The rearrangement joins TRBV5-5 to TRBJ2-7; D call uncertain. The CDR3 covers 13 residues. V was shortened by 1 base and J by 6 bases, with 11 bases between the two germline ends. The germline V gene encodes CDR1 SGHKS and CDR2 YYEKEE (reference sequence). The CDR3 is CASSLSDNPEQYF. In DNA, the CDR3 is TGTGCCAGCAGCTTGTCCGACAACCCCGAGCAGTACTTC.

The rearrangement links TRBV7-9 to TRBJ1-4, with TRBD1 as a possible D gene (6 bases). Trimming removed 5 bases at V and 10 bases at J, with 17 bases between. The germline gives CDR1 SEHNR, CDR2 FQNEAQ (reference sequence). This CDR3 contains 14 residues. Here the CDR3 reads CASSPRQGSVKLFF. The CDR3 DNA follows: TGTGCCAGCAGCCCTAGGCAGGGGTCAGTAAAACTGTTTTTT.

The rearrangement links TRBV11-2 to TRBJ2-7; 7 bases map to TRBD2. The V segment lost 2 bases and the J segment 3 bases; nucleotides outside the gene matches: 4. This CDR3 comprises 14 residues. Germline V gene data show CDR1 as SGHAT and CDR2 as FQNNGV. The chain's CDR3 is CASSLRLAHYEQYF. CDR3 sequence (DNA): TGTGCCAGCAGCTTAAGACTAGCTCACTACGAGCAGTACTTC.

The chain combines TRBV5-1 with TRBJ2-5; D possibly corresponds to TRBD1 (6 bases). This CDR3 has 15 residues. Germline V CDR1 and CDR2: SGHRS, YFSETQ. Trimming shortened V by 1 base and J by 5 bases, and 15 bases separated the two germline ends. The CDR3 sequence is CASSLRQGWEETQYF. CDR3 DNA: TGCGCCAGCAGCTTGAGGCAGGGGTGGGAGGAGACCCAGTACTTC.

The J gene is TRBJ2-7, the V gene TRBV13, with a weak D call TRBD2 (6 bases). Trimming took off 5 bases at V and 5 bases at J, with 19 bases between the two ends. The CDR3 is 15 amino acids. Germline V gene lookup returns CDR1 PRHDT and CDR2 FYEKMQ (reference sequence). The chain's CDR3 is CASSPLAGNRNEQYF. The DNA of the CDR3 is TGTGCCAGCAGCCCTCTGGCGGGGAATAGGAACGAGCAGTACTTC.

This chain connects TRBV7-8 to TRBJ2-5; D uncertain. Germline CDR1 and CDR2: SGHVS and FQNEAQ. Trimming removed 1 base at V and 2 bases at J, with 8 bases between. CDR3 length: 14 amino acids. As DNA, the CDR3 is TGTGCCAGCAGCTTAGGGCCAGGTCAAGAGACCCAGTACTTC. Protein: CASSLGPGQETQYF. The entire variable domain, with the rest obtained from reference TRBV7-8 and TRBJ2-5, is as follows: GAGVSQSPRYKVAKRGQDVALRCDPISGHVSLFWYQQALGQGPEFLTYFQNEAQLDKSGLPSDRFFAERPEGSVSTLKIQRTQQEDSAVYLCASSLGPGQETQYFGPGTRLLVL.

The J gene is TRBJ2-1, the V gene TRBV11-2; D ambiguous. The CDR3 extends over 13 amino acids. Per the germline V gene, CDR1 is SGHAT and CDR2 is FQNNGV. Trimming took 1 base from V and 4 from J, leaving 5 bases between them. The CDR3 sequence is CASSLAVYNEQFF. The CDR3 DNA sequence: TGTGCCAGCAGCTTAGCGGTTTACAATGAGCAGTTCTTC. The full variable domain, its missing parts supplied by reference TRBV11-2 and TRBJ2-1, is EAGVAQSPRYKIIEKRQSVAFWCNPISGHATLYWYQQILGQGPKLLIQFQNNGVVDDSQLPKDRFSAERLKGVDSTLKIQPAKLEDSAVYLCASSLAVYNEQFFGPGTRLTVL.

The J gene is TRBJ1-1, the V gene TRBV18; possible D gene TRBD1, 5 bases. The CDR3 sequence is 15 residues long. With 2 bases removed from V and 1 base from J, the gap between germline ends came to 11 bases. Germline V gene lookup returns CDR1 KGHSH and CDR2 LQKENI. CDR3 sequence: CASSPFSGENTEAFF. The CDR3 DNA follows: TGTGCCAGCTCACCATTCTCGGGGGAGAACACTGAAGCTTTCTTT.

The J gene is TRBJ2-7, the V gene TRBV30, with TRBD2 identical over 8 bases. Germline CDR1 reads GTSNPN; CDR2 reads SVGIG (reference sequence). J lost 8 bases, V lost 0 bases, and 9 bases had no gene match. This CDR3 has 14 residues. DNA for the CDR3: TGTGCCTGGAGTGTAGAGGGGACTAGAGTCCAGCAGTACTTC. It codes for CAWSVEGTRVQQYF.

This chain joins TRBV19 and TRBJ2-5; 7 bases fit TRBD1. This CDR3 contains 13 residues. The V gene end was trimmed by 5 bases and the J gene end by 4 bases; junction bases not matched to a gene: 4. Germline values: CDR1 LNHDA, CDR2 SQIVND (reference sequence). For the CDR3, the DNA is TGTGCCAGTAGTGACAGGACAGGAGAGACCCAGTACTTC. Amino acids: CASSDRTGETQYF.

The chain combines TRBV10-3 with TRBJ1-1; D remains unclear. The CDR3 contains 15 residues. CDR1 is ENHRY and CDR2 is SYGVKD in the germline V gene. V was clipped by 6 bases and J by 4 bases, with 18 bases between them. The CDR3 DNA follows: TGTGCCATCAGACTTGAACGGACTGGAGCCACTGAAGCTTTCTTT. Its protein is CAIRLERTGATEAFF.

The chain recombines TRBV28 with TRBJ1-1, with D maybe TRBD1 (5 bases). The CDR3 consists of 19 residues. Trimming cost V 7 bases and J 5 bases, with 32 bases left between them. Per germline, CDR1 MDHEN and CDR2 SYDVKM. The CDR3 region is CASTSVGLGQRVGGTEAFF. CDR3 nucleotides: TGTGCCAGCACTTCTGTGGGTCTGGGTCAACGGGTGGGGGGTACTGAAGCTTTCTTT. Looking up the rest from reference TRBV28 and TRBJ1-1 gives the full variable domain: DVKVTQSSRYLVKRTGEKVFLECVQDMDHENMFWYRQDPGLGLRLIYFSYDVKMKEKGDIPEGYSVSREKKERFSLILESASTNQTSMYLCASTSVGLGQRVGGTEAFFGQGTRLTVV.

The V gene is TRBV18, the J gene TRBJ2-7; D ambiguous. This CDR3 has 13 residues. V lost 2 bases, J lost 3 bases, and 8 bases lay in between. Germline CDR1 reads KGHSH; CDR2 reads LQKENI. CDR3 sequence: CASSPGRSYEQYF. As DNA, the CDR3 is TGTGCCAGCTCACCAGGCAGAAGCTACGAGCAGTACTTC.

The chain recombines TRBV28 with TRBJ1-2; the match to TRBD1 covers 8 bases. V shed 6 bases and J 2 bases; nucleotides not matched to a gene: 5. Germline V gene sequence: CDR1 MDHEN, CDR2 SYDVKM. This CDR3 has 14 amino acids. The CDR3 region is CASSPDRANYGYTF. The CDR3 DNA is TGTGCCAGCAGCCCGGACAGGGCCAACTATGGCTACACCTTC.